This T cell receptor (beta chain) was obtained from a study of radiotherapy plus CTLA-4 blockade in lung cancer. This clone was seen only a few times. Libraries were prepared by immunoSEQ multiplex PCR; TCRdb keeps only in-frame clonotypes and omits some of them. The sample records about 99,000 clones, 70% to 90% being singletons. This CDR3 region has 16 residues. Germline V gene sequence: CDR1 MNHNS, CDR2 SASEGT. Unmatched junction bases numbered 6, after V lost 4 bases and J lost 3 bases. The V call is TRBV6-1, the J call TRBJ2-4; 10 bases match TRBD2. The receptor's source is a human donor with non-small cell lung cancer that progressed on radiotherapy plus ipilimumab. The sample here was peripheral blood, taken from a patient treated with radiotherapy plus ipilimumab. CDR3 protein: CASSGRRTSGKNIQYF. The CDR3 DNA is TGTGCCAGCAGTGGAAGGAGGACTAGCGGCAAAAACATTCAGTACTTC.